The following is a TCR beta chain sequence with its context. What it binds is not known. These data belong to a study of OX40 agonist ivuxolimab in advanced cancers. The table came from immunoSEQ multiplex PCR; TCRdb's copy has only in-frame clones and leaves some out. The table lists 25,000 to 40,000 clones, around 84% of them singletons, with approximately 20% in the top ten. Study results and limitations: Both CD4+ and CD8+ T cell populations in blood had undergone clonal expansion by week 6 at 0.1 to 3.0 mg/kg.

The trim removed 0 bases at V and 6 bases at J, leaving 8 bases unmatched. Germline assignment: CDR1 MNHEY and CDR2 SMNVEV (reference sequence). This CDR3 is 15 amino acids long. Here the sequenced sample was CD4+ or CD8+ T cells sorted from blood, taken in a trial of the OX40 agonist ivuxolimab. The V call is TRBV27, the J call TRBJ2-7; TRBD1 matches 7 bases. The TCR comes from an adult with an advanced solid tumor such as melanoma, head and neck, liver or kidney cancer. CDR3 region: CASSLSLGTAREQYF. The DNA for the CDR3 is TGTGCCAGCAGTTTATCTCTGGGGACAGCACGCGAGCAGTACTTC.